Each of the 8 T cell receptor beta chains below was sequenced from the same sample in a study of blood T cells in healthy people across ages. Next came a second PCR, run for roughly 6 to 11 cycles, which used a sample-barcoded 5' primer along with a J-beta primer mix. TCRdb independently ran MiXCR on the 5' RACE reads; one entry per CDR3 protein. The sample yields over 550,000 distinct CDR3 sequences, 25% to 30% seen once. The sample comprised blood. Receptors originate from a woman of 80 years or more in good health.

This clonotype was observed many times. This chain joins TRBV6-1 and TRBJ1-2; 7 bases are a match to TRBD1. V gave up 6 bases and J gave up 7 bases; unmatched junction bases: 11. The CDR3 spans 14 residues. From germline, CDR1 is MNHNS and CDR2 SASEGT. The chain's CDR3 is CASSDPGQTPGYTF. The CDR3 bases are TGTGCCAGCAGCGATCCGGGACAGACGCCTGGCTACACCTTC.

Concerning this clonotype: Since a much larger clone is just one base distant, this may be a read error. The chain links TRBV5-6 to TRBJ1-2; D unresolved. Trimming left V 4 bases short and J 8 bases short, with 12 bases between. This CDR3 has 12 amino acids. Germline V lookup: CDR1 SGHDT, CDR2 YYEEEE. CDR3 DNA sequence: TGTGCCAGCAGCACATACAGTGGGGGCTACACCTTC. Translating it yields CASSTYSGGYTF.

The rearrangement links TRBV7-6 to TRBJ2-1; perhaps TRBD2 as D (6 bases). The better agreement between TRBJ2-7 and the DNA end casts doubt on the J call. Germline CDR1 and CDR2: SGHVS and FNYEAQ. The length of the CDR3 is 13 residues. CDR3 coding DNA: TGTGCCAGCAGCCCCGAGGACTACAATGAGCAGTACTTC. It yields the protein CASSPEDYNEQYF.

Concerning this clonotype: This could be a read error, since a much larger clone is one nucleotide away. The chain carries TRBV6-1 and TRBJ2-1, with 12 bases lining up with TRBD2. With the DNA end fitting TRBJ2-7 better, the J assignment may be wrong. The CDR3 spans 15 residues. Germline CDR1 MNHNS, CDR2 SASEGT. The CDR3 nucleotides read TGTGCCAGCACGTGGACTAGCGGGGCCAGCAATGAGCAGTACTTC. Its protein product is CASTWTSGASNEQYF.

This clonotype was found many times. The chain links TRBV5-8 to TRBJ2-4; D possibly uses TRBD1 or TRBD2 (6 bases each). V dropped 4 bases and J dropped 1 base, with 21 bases sitting between them. CDR1 and CDR2 (germline): SGHTS, YDEGEE. This CDR3 contains 18 residues. The CDR3 region is CASSPVPQGRGAKNIQYF. CDR3 nucleotide sequence: TGTGCCAGCAGCCCGGTCCCACAGGGACGGGGGGCCAAAAACATTCAGTACTTC. Filled out from reference TRBV5-8 and TRBJ2-4, the complete variable domain reads EAGVTQSPTHLIKTRGQQATLRCSPISGHTSVYWYQQALGLGLQFLLWYDEGEERNRGNFPPRFSGRQFPNYSSELNVNALELEDSALYLCASSPVPQGRGAKNIQYFGAGTRLSVL.

This clonotype was counted a few times. J is TRBJ1-1 and V is TRBV5-1; TRBD1 matches at 8 bases. Per the germline V gene, CDR1 is SGHRS and CDR2 is YFSETQ. CDR3 length: 14 residues. V lost 6 bases, J lost 6 bases, and 10 bases stayed unmatched. The CDR3 bases are TGCGCCAGCACCACTGGGACAGGAGGCGCTGAAGCTTTCTTT. Translation: CASTTGTGGAEAFF.

This clonotype was found many times. V gene TRBV5-1 combines with J gene TRBJ2-7; the match to TRBD1 covers 8 bases. Trimming took 2 bases from V and 3 from J; bases not matched to a gene: 1. Germline V gene lookup returns CDR1 SGHRS and CDR2 YFSETQ. The CDR3 contains 13 residues. CDR3 in amino acids: CASSFGTGYEQYF. The CDR3 DNA follows: TGCGCCAGCAGCTTCGGGACAGGCTACGAGCAGTACTTC.

CDR3 in amino acids: CASSQDQGSPSGGFTDTQYF. The CDR3 coding sequence is TGCGCCAGCAGCCAAGATCAGGGATCTCCTAGCGGGGGTTTCACAGATACGCAGTATTTT. This chain uses TRBV4-3 with TRBJ2-3; 10 bases line up with TRBD2. Germline assignment: CDR1 LGHNA and CDR2 YSLEER. This CDR3 is built from 20 residues. V lost 0 bases, J lost 2 bases, and 14 bases stayed unmatched.